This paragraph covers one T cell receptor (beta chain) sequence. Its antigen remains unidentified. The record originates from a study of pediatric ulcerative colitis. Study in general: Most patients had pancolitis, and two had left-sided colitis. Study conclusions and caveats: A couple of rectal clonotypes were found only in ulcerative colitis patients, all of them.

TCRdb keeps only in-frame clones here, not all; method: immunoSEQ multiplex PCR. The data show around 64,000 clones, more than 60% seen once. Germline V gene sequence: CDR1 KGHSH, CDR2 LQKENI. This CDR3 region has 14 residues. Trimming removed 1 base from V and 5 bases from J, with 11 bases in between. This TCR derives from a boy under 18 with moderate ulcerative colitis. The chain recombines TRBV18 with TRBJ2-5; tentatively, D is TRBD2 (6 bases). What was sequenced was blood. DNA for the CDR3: TGTGCCAGCTCACCACGACTAGGGTACGAGACCCAGTACTTC. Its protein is CASSPRLGYETQYF.